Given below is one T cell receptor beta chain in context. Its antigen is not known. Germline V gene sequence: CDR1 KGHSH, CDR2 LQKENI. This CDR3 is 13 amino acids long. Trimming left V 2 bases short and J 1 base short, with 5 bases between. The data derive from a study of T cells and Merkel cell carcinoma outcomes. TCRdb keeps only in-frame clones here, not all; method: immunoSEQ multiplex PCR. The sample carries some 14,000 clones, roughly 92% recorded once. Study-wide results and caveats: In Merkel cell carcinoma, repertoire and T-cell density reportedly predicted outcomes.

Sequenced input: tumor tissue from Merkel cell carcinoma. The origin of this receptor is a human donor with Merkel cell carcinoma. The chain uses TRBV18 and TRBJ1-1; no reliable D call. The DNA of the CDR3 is TGTGCCAGCTCACCAGCGGGGAACACTGAAGCTTTCTTT. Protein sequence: CASSPAGNTEAFF.